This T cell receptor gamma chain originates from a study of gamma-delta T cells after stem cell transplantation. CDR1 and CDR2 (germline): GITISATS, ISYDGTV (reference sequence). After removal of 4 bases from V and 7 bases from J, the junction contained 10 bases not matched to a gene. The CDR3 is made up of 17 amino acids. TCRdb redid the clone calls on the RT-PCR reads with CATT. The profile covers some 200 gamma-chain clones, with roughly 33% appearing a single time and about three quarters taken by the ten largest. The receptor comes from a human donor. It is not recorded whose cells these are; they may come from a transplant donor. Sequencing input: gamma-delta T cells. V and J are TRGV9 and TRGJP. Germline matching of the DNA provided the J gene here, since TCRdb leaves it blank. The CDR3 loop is CALWEANVELGKKIKVF. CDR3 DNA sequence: TGTGCCTTGTGGGAAGCGAACGTGGAGTTGGGCAAAAAAATCAAGGTATTT.